The rows below give T cell receptor beta chains drawn from one sample of a study of tumor-infiltrating lymphocytes in glioblastoma multiforme. One entry per CDR3 protein results from TCRdb running MiXCR on the multiplex PCR reads. The data contain 25,000 to 40,000 distinct CDR3 sequences, around 60% of them seen just once; the ten biggest clones take up around 34%. The specimen sequenced was brain tumor tissue. All receptors come from a male donor with glioblastoma. The CDR3 runs from the conserved cysteine through the conserved F or W. A D gene is named only where the DNA matches it firmly. Clone sizes are given selectively: once, few, many, or a class where the clone is expanded.

v_gene: TRBV4-1; abundance: .; j_gene: TRBJ1-6; d_gene: .; CDR3aa: CANSQDQGLNSPLHF; CDR3nt: TGCGCCAACAGTCAAGATCAGGGCCTGAATTCACCCCTCCACTTT
v_gene: TRBV10-3; abundance: many; j_gene: TRBJ2-7; d_gene: TRBD2; CDR3aa: CAIGTSGTRADEQYF; CDR3nt: TGTGCCATCGGGACTAGCGGGACCCGAGCTGACGAGCAGTACTTC
v_gene: TRBV5-1; abundance: many; j_gene: TRBJ1-4; d_gene: .; CDR3aa: CASSLEVQPNEKLFF; CDR3nt: TGCGCCAGCAGCTTGGAGGTACAGCCTAATGAAAAACTGTTTTTT
v_gene: TRBV30; abundance: many; j_gene: TRBJ2-7; d_gene: .; CDR3aa: CAWSYRQGLLPVQYF; CDR3nt: TGTGCCTGGAGTTATCGTCAGGGGCTCCTACCGGTGCAGTACTTC
v_gene: TRBV4-2; abundance: .; j_gene: TRBJ1-5; d_gene: TRBD1; CDR3aa: CASSQEPTGINEPQHF; CDR3nt: TGTGCCAGCAGCCAAGAACCGACAGGGATTAACGAGCCCCAGCATTTT
v_gene: TRBV11-2; abundance: medium-sized; j_gene: TRBJ2-5; d_gene: TRBD2; CDR3aa: CASSTPGLAGAETQYF; CDR3nt: TGTGCCAGCAGCACCCCGGGACTAGCGGGAGCGGAGACCCAGTACTTC
v_gene: TRBV10-2; abundance: many; j_gene: TRBJ1-5; d_gene: TRBD1; CDR3aa: CASTLSGTGTGTQHF; CDR3nt: TGCGCCAGCACTTTAAGTGGGACAGGGACCGGGACCCAGCATTTT
v_gene: TRBV20-1; abundance: .; j_gene: TRBJ2-1; d_gene: .; CDR3aa: CSARDEAGLYKRFF; CDR3nt: TGCAGTGCCAGAGATGAGGCAGGGCTGTATAAGCGGTTCTTC
v_gene: TRBV6-1; abundance: .; j_gene: TRBJ1-1; d_gene: .; CDR3aa: CASSEWTENTEAFF; CDR3nt: TGTGCCAGCAGTGAATGGACAGAAAACACTGAAGCTTTCTTT
v_gene: TRBV11-2; abundance: .; j_gene: TRBJ1-1; d_gene: .; CDR3aa: CASRQEGWDTEAFF; CDR3nt: TGTGCCAGCAGACAAGAAGGGTGGGACACTGAAGCTTTCTTT
v_gene: TRBV29-1; abundance: .; j_gene: TRBJ2-1; d_gene: TRBD2; CDR3aa: CSVALAGGYKEHFF; CDR3nt: TGCAGCGTGGCTCTGGCGGGAGGGTACAAAGAGCATTTCTTC
v_gene: TRBV29-1; abundance: .; j_gene: TRBJ1-4; d_gene: TRBD1; CDR3aa: CGVGTGGTNEKLFF; CDR3nt: TGCGGCGTGGGAACAGGGGGCACTAATGAAAAACTATTTTTT
v_gene: TRBV29-1; abundance: medium-sized; j_gene: TRBJ1-1; d_gene: .; CDR3aa: CSVDGQQAGKGAFF; CDR3nt: TGCAGCGTTGACGGTCAACAGGCAGGGAAGGGAGCTTTCTTT
v_gene: TRBV11-1; abundance: medium-sized; j_gene: TRBJ2-7; d_gene: .; CDR3aa: CASSPSALAAHYEQYF; CDR3nt: TGTGCCAGCAGCCCCTCTGCCCTAGCTGCACACTACGAGCAGTACTTC
v_gene: TRBV5-6; abundance: .; j_gene: TRBJ2-3; d_gene: TRBD2; CDR3aa: CASSFGVAGFADTQYF; CDR3nt: TGTGCCAGCAGCTTCGGAGTAGCGGGATTCGCAGATACGCAGTATTTT
v_gene: TRBV6-5; abundance: few; j_gene: TRBJ2-1; d_gene: TRBD2; CDR3aa: CASSLLAWNYSEQFF; CDR3nt: TGTGCCAGCAGCCTACTAGCGTGGAACTACAGTGAGCAGTTCTTC
v_gene: TRBV4-1; abundance: many; j_gene: TRBJ1-1; d_gene: .; CDR3aa: CASSQGIGMNTEAFF; CDR3nt: TGCGCCAGCAGCCAAGGAATAGGGATGAACACTGAAGCTTTCTTT
v_gene: TRBV12-3/TRBV12-4; abundance: few; j_gene: TRBJ1-2; d_gene: .; CDR3aa: CASSCLNYGCTF; CDR3nt: TGTGCCAGCAGCTGCCTGAACTATGGCTGCACCTTC
v_gene: TRBV12-3/TRBV12-4; abundance: .; j_gene: TRBJ2-4; d_gene: TRBD1; CDR3aa: CASSSIPAIDRGWGPKNIQYF; CDR3nt: TGTGCCAGCAGTTCGATCCCCGCCATCGACAGGGGATGGGGGCCCAAAAACATTCAGTACTTC
v_gene: TRBV6-1; abundance: .; j_gene: TRBJ2-5; d_gene: .; CDR3aa: CASSPPGYMEETQYF; CDR3nt: TGTGCCAGCAGCCCCCCGGGGTACATGGAAGAGACCCAGTACTTC
v_gene: TRBV6-6; abundance: .; j_gene: TRBJ2-4; d_gene: .; CDR3aa: CTSSYPQGENIQYF; CDR3nt: TGTACCAGCAGTTACCCACAGGGAGAAAACATTCAGTACTTC
v_gene: TRBV20-1; abundance: .; j_gene: TRBJ2-5; d_gene: TRBD1; CDR3aa: CNATTQGIEAQYF; CDR3nt: TGCAATGCTACTACACAGGGGATAGAGGCCCAGTACTTC
v_gene: TRBV28; abundance: few; j_gene: TRBJ2-5; d_gene: TRBD2; CDR3aa: CASRAAGGETQYF; CDR3nt: TGTGCCAGCAGGGCAGCGGGAGGGGAGACCCAGTACTTC
v_gene: TRBV20-1; abundance: .; j_gene: TRBJ1-5; d_gene: .; CDR3aa: CSATGQTDSNQPQHF; CDR3nt: TGCAGTGCTACCGGACAGACTGATAGCAATCAGCCCCAGCATTTT